Shown below are 2 T cell receptor beta chains from a single sample sequenced in a study of graft-versus-host responses after intestinal transplantation. The table came from immunoSEQ multiplex PCR; TCRdb's copy has only in-frame clones and leaves some out. The top ten clones hold roughly 50% of a sample with fewer than 15,000 clones, around 82% of them seen once. The sample consisted of PBMCs, taken just under 130 days after transplant. These receptors all stem from a human patient who received an intestinal transplant, so some T cells may come from the graft donor.

This chain connects TRBV5-4 to TRBJ2-5; perhaps TRBD2 as D (6 bases). This CDR3 contains 15 residues. Germline values: CDR1 SGHNT, CDR2 YYREEE (reference sequence). Trimming removed 1 base from V and 2 bases from J, with 12 bases in between. In DNA form, the CDR3 reads TGTGCCAGCAGCTTGATGGGCGGGAAACAAGAGACCCAGTACTTC. This sequence encodes CASSLMGGKQETQYF.

The chain joins TRBV6-1 to TRBJ2-7; D possibly corresponds to TRBD2 (5 bases). The CDR3 contains 14 residues. The germline V gene has CDR1 MNHNS and CDR2 SASEGT. V lost 5 bases and J lost 4, with 15 bases in between. CDR3 nucleotide sequence: TGTGCCAGCAGTTATTTACAGAGGACTTACGAGCAGTACTTC. It encodes CASSYLQRTYEQYF.